This T cell receptor (beta chain) was profiled in a study of CD8+CD57+ T cells in acquired aplastic anemia. Genomic DNA provided the template from which TCR beta VDJ and CDR3 profiles were obtained. MiXCR, run by TCRdb on the reads, gives a single entry per CDR3 protein. Counted here are about 420,000 distinct CDR3 sequences, around 72% occurring once; the ten biggest clones make up around 4%. Note on this clonotype: This CDR3 fails to terminate in the conserved phenylalanine or tryptophan, so it likely reflects a read error. The limits of the CDR3 on the DNA are not certain, so only TCRdb's listed CDR3 is given.

The CDR3 length is 13 residues, termini included. Looked up from germline, CDR1 is SGHTA and CDR2 is FQGNSA. The gene calls are TRBV7-2 and TRBJ1-5. The material sequenced was sorted CD4+, CD8+, or CD8+CD57+ T cells (not recorded which) from PBMCs. The TCR originated in a human donor in good health, serving as a control. CDR3 protein: CASSLEAGEGQDT.